Listed below are T cell receptor beta chains from one sample, sequenced in a study of relationships among human T cell subsets. Each CDR3 protein gets one entry after TCRdb re-called the multiplex PCR reads with MiXCR. The sample consists of some 14,000 distinct CDR3 sequences, roughly three fifths of them appearing once. Sequencing input: Tregs sorted from blood. The receptors stem from a middle-aged man in good health. The CDR3 runs from the conserved cysteine through the conserved F or W. The D gene is left open where the match is weak. Size is omitted from some rows. Given values are once, few, many or a class for expanded clones.

J: TRBJ2-1
length: 14
V: TRBV7-8
size: .
D: TRBD2
CDR3: CASSLSGGNNEQFF

J: TRBJ2-1
length: 14
V: TRBV11-1
size: .
D: .
CDR3: CASSGRRGLGEQFF

J: TRBJ2-1
length: 16
V: TRBV7-8
size: .
D: .
CDR3: CASSPKASARYNEQFF

J: TRBJ1-2
length: 12
V: TRBV2
size: .
D: .
CDR3: CASLRDNYGYTF

J: TRBJ1-3
length: 15
V: TRBV28
size: few
D: .
CDR3: CASSPLGYSGNTIYF

J: TRBJ2-3
length: 14
V: TRBV12-3/TRBV12-4
size: .
D: .
CDR3: CASSLDRFTDTQYF

J: TRBJ1-1
length: 15
V: TRBV6-6
size: .
D: .
CDR3: CASSQAGSVNTEAFF

J: TRBJ2-3
length: 14
V: TRBV7-9
size: few
D: .
CDR3: CASSLEQNTDTQYF

J: TRBJ2-3
length: 14
V: TRBV10-3
size: .
D: TRBD1
CDR3: CAARRDRSTDTQYF

J: TRBJ2-7
length: 11
V: TRBV2
size: few
D: .
CDR3: CASSYIYEQYF

J: TRBJ2-1
length: 12
V: TRBV27
size: few
D: .
CDR3: CASSISGNEQFF

J: TRBJ2-7
length: 12
V: TRBV28
size: .
D: .
CDR3: CASSLSTYEQYF

J: TRBJ1-2
length: 14
V: TRBV28
size: .
D: .
CDR3: CASSLLNANYGYTF

J: TRBJ1-2
length: 12
V: TRBV27
size: .
D: TRBD1
CDR3: CASSFPGQRYTF

J: TRBJ2-1
length: 14
V: TRBV5-4
size: few
D: TRBD1
CDR3: CASSLGQEGNEQFF

J: TRBJ2-1
length: 16
V: TRBV20-1
size: .
D: TRBD2
CDR3: CSSGTSGRSTYNEQFF

J: TRBJ2-5
length: 13
V: TRBV10-2
size: few
D: .
CDR3: CATRDVPWETQYF

J: TRBJ1-5
length: 14
V: TRBV28
size: .
D: .
CDR3: CASRLDRNNQPQHF

J: TRBJ2-2
length: 14
V: TRBV19
size: .
D: .
CDR3: CASRTRGVTGELFF

J: TRBJ2-1
length: 14
V: TRBV20-1
size: .
D: .
CDR3: CSASAGGSYNEQFF

J: TRBJ1-1
length: 13
V: TRBV30
size: .
D: .
CDR3: CAWSATENTEAFF

J: TRBJ1-2
length: 13
V: TRBV12-3/TRBV12-4
size: .
D: .
CDR3: CASSLETRGGYTF

J: TRBJ2-2
length: 15
V: TRBV20-1
size: .
D: .
CDR3: CSARDPSTNTGELFF

J: TRBJ2-7
length: 12
V: TRBV12-3/TRBV12-4
size: .
D: .
CDR3: CASSSLDYEQYF

J: TRBJ1-1
length: 13
V: TRBV11-2
size: once
D: TRBD1
CDR3: CASSQGQGRPASF

J: TRBJ1-5
length: 17
V: TRBV6-5
size: .
D: .
CDR3: CASSYSAGNGSNQPQHF

J: TRBJ2-3
length: 12
V: TRBV10-2
size: .
D: .
CDR3: CASSDFSDTQYF

J: TRBJ2-7
length: 13
V: TRBV11-2
size: .
D: .
CDR3: CASSLTPYYEQYF

J: TRBJ2-6
length: 16
V: TRBV18
size: .
D: .
CDR3: CASSSSGTGGANVLTF

J: TRBJ2-7
length: 12
V: TRBV29-1
size: few
D: TRBD1
CDR3: CSVRDSSYEQYF

J: TRBJ2-3
length: 11
V: TRBV28
size: .
D: .
CDR3: CASQRADTQYF

J: TRBJ2-3
length: 17
V: TRBV7-9
size: .
D: .
CDR3: CASSLVPRDFLPDTQYF

J: TRBJ2-3
length: 22
V: TRBV20-1
size: few
D: TRBD2
CDR3: CSARSSWNDRDLAGGLTDTQYF

J: TRBJ2-3
length: 14
V: TRBV6-6
size: once
D: TRBD2
CDR3: CVSRGEGTTDTQYF

J: .
length: 11
V: TRBV28
size: .
D: .
CDR3: CASRQGGEQFF

J: TRBJ2-1
length: 16
V: TRBV4-2
size: .
D: .
CDR3: CAGSQGHGSSYNEQFF

J: TRBJ2-7
length: 15
V: TRBV11-2
size: .
D: TRBD1
CDR3: CASSLAGQGAHEQYF

J: TRBJ2-1
length: 16
V: TRBV19
size: .
D: .
CDR3: CASSIDRASSYNEQFF